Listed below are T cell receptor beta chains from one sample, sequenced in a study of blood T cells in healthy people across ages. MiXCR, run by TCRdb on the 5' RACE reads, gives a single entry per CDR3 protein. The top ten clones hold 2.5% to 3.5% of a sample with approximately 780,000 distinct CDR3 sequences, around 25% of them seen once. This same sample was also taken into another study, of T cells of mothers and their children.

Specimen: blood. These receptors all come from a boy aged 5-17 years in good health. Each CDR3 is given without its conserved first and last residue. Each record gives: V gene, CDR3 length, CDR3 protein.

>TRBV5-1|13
ASSLDDGLQETQY
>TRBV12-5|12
ASGLSPVVWGYT
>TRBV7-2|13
ASSSTSAAYNEQF
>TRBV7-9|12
ASSLGDPAYEQY
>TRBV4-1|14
ASSHETGAGKGKLF
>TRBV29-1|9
SARSQETQY
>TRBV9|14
GSSGHGERGTDTQY
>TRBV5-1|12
ASSLGTGYNAQY
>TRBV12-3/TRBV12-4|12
ASSFGTQAQPQH
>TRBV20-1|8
SALNIRAF
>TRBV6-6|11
ASSYPEGRGYT
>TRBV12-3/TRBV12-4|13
ASSSTVMNTGELF
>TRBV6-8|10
ASAQEGYEQY
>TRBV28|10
ASSSMAGTQY
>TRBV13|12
ASSLGSWDEKLF
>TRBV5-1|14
ASSLPSANSQETQY
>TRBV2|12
ASRSPGRTETQY
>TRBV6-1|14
ASSPKTDRYQETRY
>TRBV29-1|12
SVEGLAGGNEQF
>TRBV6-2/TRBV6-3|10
ASSSLRETQY
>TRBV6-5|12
ASSLDRGQGKLF
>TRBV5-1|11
ASSEQVNTEAF